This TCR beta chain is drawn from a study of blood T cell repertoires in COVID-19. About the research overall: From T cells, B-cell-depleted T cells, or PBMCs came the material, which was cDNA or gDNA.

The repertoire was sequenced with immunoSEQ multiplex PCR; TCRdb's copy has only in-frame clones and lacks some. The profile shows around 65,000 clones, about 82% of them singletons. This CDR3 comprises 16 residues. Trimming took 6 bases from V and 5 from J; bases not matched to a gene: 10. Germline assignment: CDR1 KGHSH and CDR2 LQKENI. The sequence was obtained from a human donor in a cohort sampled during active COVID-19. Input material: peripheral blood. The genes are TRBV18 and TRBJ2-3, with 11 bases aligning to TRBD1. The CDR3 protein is CASSDGQGAMGDTQYF. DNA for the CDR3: TGTGCCAGCTCGGACGGACAGGGGGCGATGGGAGATACGCAGTATTTT.